The next 25 T cell receptor beta chains were all read from a single sample in a study of prognosis after radiotherapy for stage I lung cancer. With two-round multiplex PCR, TCR beta CDR3 sequences were amplified from genomic DNA. The authors ran first-round PCR with primers specific to each TRBV and TRBJ gene. TCRdb re-analysed the multiplex PCR reads in MiXCR, keeping a single row per CDR3 protein. Of 45,000 to 70,000 distinct CDR3 sequences listed, 26% were seen once; the top ten hold more than 6.5%. The sample was PBMCs, taken before or after stereotactic body radiation therapy (not recorded which). The receptors were sampled from a donor aged 50 or older with non-small cell lung cancer.

This clonotype was seen at least ten times. The rearrangement links TRBV11-2 to TRBJ2-7; D gene uncertain. The CDR3 has 13 amino acids. Trimming took 0 bases from V and 6 from J, leaving 9 bases between them. CDR1 SGHAT and CDR2 FQNNGV come from the germline V gene. The CDR3 DNA is TGTGCCAGCAGCTTAGACCGCGGTGGCGAGCAGTACTTC. Its translation is CASSLDRGGEQYF.

This clonotype has a count of ten or more. The chain carries TRBV6-2 or TRBV6-3 and TRBJ2-1; D unclear. The V and J ends lost 8 bases and 2 bases respectively, with 10 bases between them. The germline CDR1 and CDR2 sequences are MNHEY and SVGEGT. This CDR3 spans 13 amino acids. CDR3 region: CASQDQAYNEQFF. In DNA, the CDR3 is TGTGCCAGCCAGGATCAAGCCTACAATGAGCAGTTCTTC.

This clonotype was found many times. This chain connects TRBV18 to TRBJ1-2; the D is unclear. The CDR3 is 14 amino acids. Germline lookup yields CDR1 KGHSH and CDR2 LQKENI. V dropped 4 bases and J dropped 8 bases, with 17 bases sitting between them. The CDR3 bases are TGTGCCAGCTCACTCACGGATCCGGGGAGAGGCTACACCTTC. It yields the protein CASSLTDPGRGYTF.

This clonotype was counted many times. The chain joins TRBV3-1 to TRBJ2-7, with TRBD1 matching over 8 bases. From germline, CDR1 is LGHDT and CDR2 YNNKEL (reference sequence). This CDR3 has 14 amino acids. With V trimmed by 4 bases and J by 2 bases, 4 bases remained unmatched. The CDR3 DNA follows: TGTGCCAGCAGCCCACAGGGGGATACCTACGAGCAGTACTTC. This encodes CASSPQGDTYEQYF.

A note on this clonotype: Possible read error: a much larger clone is one base away. This chain links TRBV18 with TRBJ1-3; D is uncertain. The CDR3 totals 14 residues. Germline assignment: CDR1 KGHSH and CDR2 LQKENI. The CDR3 reads CANSPGTQENTIYF. For the CDR3, the DNA is TGTGCCAACTCACCAGGAACCCAGGAAAACACCATATATTTT.

This clonotype showed up many times. The rearrangement links TRBV10-3 to TRBJ2-1; 11 positions agree with TRBD2. The germline V gene encodes CDR1 ENHRY and CDR2 SYGVKD. The J segment lost 7 bases and the V segment lost 0 bases, leaving 11 bases of the junction unmatched. The CDR3 has 18 amino acids. CDR3 bases: TGTGCCATCAGTGAGTCGGGTAGCGGGGGGGCCTTTCTGAATGAGCAGTTCTTC. This gives the protein CAISESGSGGAFLNEQFF.

By its share, this clonotype is medium-sized (0.01 to 0.1%). J is TRBJ1-2 and V is TRBV7-2; D not certain. The CDR3 has 11 residues. The V end was cut by 5 bases, the J end by 8 bases, with 9 bases between. The germline V gene has CDR1 SGHTA and CDR2 FQGNSA. The CDR3 sequence: CASSLSGGYTF. CDR3 nucleotides: TGTGCCAGCAGCCTTAGTGGCGGCTACACCTTC.

The table lists this clonotype with many counts. J is TRBJ1-2 and V is TRBV7-9; 8 bases map to TRBD1. The CDR3 loop spans 15 amino acids. Germline V gene sequence: CDR1 SEHNR, CDR2 FQNEAQ (reference sequence). V trimming: 1 base; J trimming: 7 bases; junction bases outside the gene matches: 8. In DNA, the CDR3 is TGTGCCAGCAGCTTAGGTCAGGGGGCGCCTAGTGGCTACACCTTC. Translating gives CASSLGQGAPSGYTF. The full variable domain, in which reference TRBV7-9 and TRBJ1-2 provide the parts outside the CDR3, is DTGVSQNPRHKITKRGQNVTFRCDPISEHNRLYWYRQTLGQGPEFLTYFQNEAQLEKSRLLSDRFSAERPKGSFSTLEIQRTEQGDSAMYLCASSLGQGAPSGYTFGSGTRLTVV.

The sample holds many counts of this clonotype. The chain carries TRBV5-1 and TRBJ1-2; possibly TRBD1 for D (6 bases). The CDR3 has 15 amino acids. The V end was cut by 6 bases, the J end by 2 bases, with 17 bases between. CDR1 and CDR2 from the germline V gene are SGHRS and YFSETQ. CDR3 in amino acids: CASNRDTGTNYGYTF. CDR3 DNA sequence: TGCGCCAGCAATCGTGATACAGGGACCAACTATGGCTACACCTTC.

This clonotype has a count of ten or more. This chain links TRBV27 with TRBJ2-7, with TRBD1 matching 7 bases. Germline CDR1 reads MNHEY; CDR2 reads SMNVEV (reference sequence). The CDR3 extends over 13 amino acids. The V segment lost 6 bases and the J segment 3 bases; nucleotides outside the gene matches: 5. This CDR3 is CASSRTGSYEQYF. CDR3 DNA: TGTGCCAGCAGCAGGACAGGAAGCTACGAGCAGTACTTC.

Many counts were recorded for this clonotype. This sequence joins TRBV7-9 and TRBJ1-2; D call uncertain. This CDR3 comprises 13 residues. Trimming removed 4 bases from V and 10 bases from J, with 16 bases in between. Germline V CDR1 and CDR2: SEHNR, FQNEAQ (reference sequence). The chain's CDR3 is CASSSEWGGDYTF. The DNA of the CDR3 is TGTGCCAGCAGCTCCGAATGGGGAGGCGACTACACCTTC. Variable domain in full (rest from reference TRBV7-9 and TRBJ1-2): DTGVSQNPRHKITKRGQNVTFRCDPISEHNRLYWYRQTLGQGPEFLTYFQNEAQLEKSRLLSDRFSAERPKGSFSTLEIQRTEQGDSAMYLCASSSEWGGDYTFGSGTRLTVV.

Comments on this clonotype: This may come from a read error, since a much larger clone is one base off. The CDR3 sequence: CASGSPVGVSETQYF. In DNA form, the CDR3 reads TGTGCCAGCGGATCCCCAGTTGGGGTTAGTGAGACCCAGTACTTC. The rearrangement links TRBV6-2 or TRBV6-3 to TRBJ2-5; D unresolved. The ends were cut back, 8 bases at V and 5 bases at J, with 21 bases in the middle. CDR3 length equals 15 residues. The germline gives CDR1 MNHEY, CDR2 SVGEGT.

The sample holds many counts of this clonotype. The rearrangement joins TRBV6-5 to TRBJ1-2; the D is unclear. The CDR3 covers 14 residues. Germline loops: CDR1 MNHEY, CDR2 SVGAGI. V shed 3 bases and J shed 8 bases, with 16 bases lying between them. The CDR3 region is CASSYDMRARGYTF. CDR3 bases: TGTGCCAGCAGTTATGACATGAGGGCTAGGGGCTACACCTTC.

This clonotype was seen repeatedly, ten times or more. V gene TRBV5-5 combines with J gene TRBJ1-6; tentative D call: TRBD1 (5 bases). V was clipped by 1 base and J by 1 base, with 15 bases between them. CDR1 and CDR2 (germline): SGHKS, YYEKEE (reference sequence). The CDR3 consists of 18 residues. CDR3 sequence: CASSLSQGLGSYNSPLHF. CDR3 bases: TGTGCCAGCAGCTTGAGCCAGGGACTAGGTTCCTATAATTCACCCCTCCACTTT.

This clonotype was seen many times. The chain uses TRBV6-5 and TRBJ1-1; maybe TRBD1 (5 bases). Looked up from germline, CDR1 is MNHEY and CDR2 is SVGAGI. The CDR3 has 15 residues. Trimming cost V 0 bases and J 3 bases, with 11 bases left between them. CDR3 bases: TGTGCCAGCAGTTACTCCCTGGGGGGGGACACTGAAGCTTTCTTT. Residues: CASSYSLGGDTEAFF.

Turning to this clonotype: A much larger clone differs from this one at a single base, so this may be a read error. V gene TRBV4-2 combines with J gene TRBJ2-3; 9 nucleotides line up with TRBD1. The length of the CDR3 is 18 residues. V shed 0 bases and J 1 base; nucleotides not matched to a gene: 8. Germline V CDR1 and CDR2: LGHNA, YNFKEQ. The CDR3 reads CASSQEGQGIYRTDTQYF. The DNA of the CDR3 is TGTGCCAGCAGCCAAGAAGGACAGGGGATTTATCGCACAGATACGCAGTATTTT.

A note on this clonotype: A far larger clone is one nucleotide away, so this likely arose from a read error. The chain has TRBV6-2 or TRBV6-3 and TRBJ1-1; maybe TRBD1 (6 bases). The CDR3 sequence is 13 residues long. CDR1 MNHEY and CDR2 SVGEGT come from the germline V gene. CDR3 sequence reads: CASRLQGNTDAFF. CDR3 DNA sequence: TGTGCCAGCAGATTACAGGGTAACACTGATGCTTTCTTT.

Only one count was recorded for this clonotype. A far larger clone is a single base away, which makes a read error likely. The rearrangement uses TRBV6-8 and TRBJ2-3; a possible D gene is TRBD1 (6 bases). The germline V gene has CDR1 MNHGY and CDR2 SAAAGT. The CDR3 consists of 13 residues. CDR3 DNA: TGTGCCAGCAGTCAGGACAGCAGAGATACGCAGTATTTT. Translation: CASSQDSRDTQYF.

At least ten counts were recorded for this clonotype. This chain links TRBV3-1 with TRBJ2-7, with 8 bases that match TRBD1. This CDR3 contains 14 residues. V shed 4 bases and J 3 bases; nucleotides not matched to a gene: 5. Germline V lookup: CDR1 LGHDT, CDR2 YNNKEL (reference sequence). CDR3 sequence: CASSPGTGHYEQYF. The CDR3 DNA sequence: TGTGCCAGCAGCCCCGGGACAGGACACTACGAGCAGTACTTC.

This clonotype appeared many times. V is TRBV2 and J is TRBJ2-3; D unresolved. V lost 5 bases and J 0 bases, leaving 9 bases between the germline ends. The CDR3 runs to 14 residues. Germline V gives CDR1 SNHLY, CDR2 FYNNEI. The CDR3 loop reads CASSTQPSTDTQYF. The DNA of the CDR3 is TGTGCCAGCAGTACCCAGCCTAGCACAGATACGCAGTATTTT.

The V call is TRBV5-4, the J call TRBJ1-1, with unresolved D. Germline lookup yields CDR1 SGHNT and CDR2 YYREEE (reference sequence). This CDR3 is 15 amino acids long. With 3 bases removed from V and 3 bases from J, the gap between germline ends came to 15 bases. The CDR3 bases are TGTGCCAGCAGCTCACAACATCGGAGCTACACTGAAGCTTTCTTT. This gives the protein CASSSQHRSYTEAFF.

Comments on this clonotype: Possible read error: a much larger clone is one base away. The gene calls are TRBV19 and TRBJ2-1; TRBD1 matches at 9 bases. CDR3 length: 13 amino acids. Per germline, CDR1 LNHDA and CDR2 SQIVND (reference sequence). CDR3 DNA sequence: TGTGCCAGGCCGGGACAGGGTGTAAATGAGCAGCTCTTC. Amino acids: CARPGQGVNEQLF.

With respect to this clonotype: This likely traces to a read error, being one base from a far larger clone. The rearrangement joins TRBV6-9 to TRBJ2-7; 9 bases fit TRBD1. The germline CDR1 and CDR2 sequences are MNHGY and SVAAGI. Trimming at V came to 3 bases and at J to 3 bases, leaving 18 bases not matched to a gene. The CDR3 runs to 19 residues. The DNA of the CDR3 is TGTGCCAGCAGTTACCTCGGACCTAACAGGGGGCGGTGGTTCTACGAGCAGTACTTC. Protein sequence: CASSYLGPNRGRWFYEQYF.

On this clonotype itself: This may arise from a read error, as a much more abundant clone is one base away. This chain uses TRBV18 with TRBJ2-5, with no clear D. The CDR3 is 12 residues long. CDR1 KGHSH and CDR2 LQKENI come from the germline V gene. V gave up 4 bases and J gave up 1 base, with 4 bases separating them. DNA for the CDR3: TGTGCCAGCTCACTGATCCAAGAGACCCAGTACTTC. It yields the protein CASSLIQETQYF.

With respect to this clonotype: This may be a read error: a much more frequent sequence differs by one nucleotide. The rearrangement links TRBV11-2 to TRBJ2-7; TRBD2 agrees at 7 bases. V lost 7 bases to trimming and J lost 3 bases; unmatched junction nucleotides: 9. Germline CDR1 and CDR2: SGHAT and FQNNGV. The CDR3 runs 14 residues. CDR3 sequence reads: CASNSGTKRYEQYF. The CDR3 nucleotides are TGTGCCAGCAACTCCGGGACTAAACGCTACGAGCAGTACTTC.